This TCR beta chain is drawn from a study of blood T cells in healthy people across ages. Whole-study results and caveats: The study found TCR beta diversity correlated strongly with naive T cell percentage.

A J-beta primer mix and a sample-barcoded 5' primer were used in a second PCR of roughly 7 to 12 cycles. TCRdb re-analysed the 5' RACE reads in MiXCR, keeping a single row per CDR3 protein. The sample contains 1,500,000 or so distinct CDR3 sequences, less than 45% of which appear only once. Notes on this clonotype: Its target is unknown.

The donors, aged roughly 6 to 95, were healthy Caucasians from Russia. There are 15 residues in the CDR3. Germline assignment: CDR1 SNHLY and CDR2 FYNNEI. The V end was cut by 4 bases, the J end by 0 bases, with 12 bases between. V and J are TRBV2 and TRBJ1-1; possible D gene TRBD1, 6 bases. Sequencing was performed on blood. The sequence came from a young woman in good health. The CDR3 DNA sequence: TGTGCCAGCAGTGTGGGGGCCCGAATGAACACTGAAGCTTTCTTT. This sequence encodes CASSVGARMNTEAFF.